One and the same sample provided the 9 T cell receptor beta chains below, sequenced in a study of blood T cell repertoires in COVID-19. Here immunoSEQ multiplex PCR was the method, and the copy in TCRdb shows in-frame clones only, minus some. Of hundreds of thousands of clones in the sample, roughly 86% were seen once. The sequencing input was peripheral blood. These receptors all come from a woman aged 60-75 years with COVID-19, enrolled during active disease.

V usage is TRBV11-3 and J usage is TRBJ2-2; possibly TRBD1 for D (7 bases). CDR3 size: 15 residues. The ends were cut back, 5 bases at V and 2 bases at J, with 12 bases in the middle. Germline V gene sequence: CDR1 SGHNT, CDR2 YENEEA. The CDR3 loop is CASSAGQSNTGELFF. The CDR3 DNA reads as TGTGCCAGCAGCGCGGGACAGAGTAACACCGGGGAGCTGTTTTTT.

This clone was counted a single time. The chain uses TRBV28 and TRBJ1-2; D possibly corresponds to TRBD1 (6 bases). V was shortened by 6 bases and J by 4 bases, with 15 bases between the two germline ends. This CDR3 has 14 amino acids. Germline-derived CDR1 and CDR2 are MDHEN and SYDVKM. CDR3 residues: CASSLGLGGYGYTF. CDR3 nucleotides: TGTGCCAGCAGCCTAGGATTAGGGGGCTATGGCTACACCTTC.

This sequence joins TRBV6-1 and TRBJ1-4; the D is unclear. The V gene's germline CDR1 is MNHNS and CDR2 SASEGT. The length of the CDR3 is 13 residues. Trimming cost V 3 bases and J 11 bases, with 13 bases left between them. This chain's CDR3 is CASSEVLPEKLFF. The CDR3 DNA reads TGTGCCAGCAGTGAGGTTCTCCCCGAGAAACTGTTTTTT.

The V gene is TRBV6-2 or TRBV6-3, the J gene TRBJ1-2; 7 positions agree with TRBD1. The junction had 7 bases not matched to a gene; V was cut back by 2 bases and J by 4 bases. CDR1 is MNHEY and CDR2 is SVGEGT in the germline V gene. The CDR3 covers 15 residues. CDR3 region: CASSYRGQGGYGYTF. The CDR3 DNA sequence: TGTGCCAGCAGTTACAGGGGGCAGGGCGGCTATGGCTACACCTTC.

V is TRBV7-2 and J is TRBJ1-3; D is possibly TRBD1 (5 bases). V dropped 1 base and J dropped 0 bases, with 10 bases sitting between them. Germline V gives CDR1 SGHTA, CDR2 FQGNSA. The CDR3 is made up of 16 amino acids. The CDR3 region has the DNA TGTGCCAGCAGCTTAGTTGACAGTATCTCTGGAAACACCATATATTTT. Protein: CASSLVDSISGNTIYF.

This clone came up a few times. This chain's CDR3 is CASGPKTGNEQYF. CDR3 nucleotides: TGTGCTAGTGGCCCGAAGACAGGGAACGAGCAGTACTTC. The V and J genes are TRBV12-5 and TRBJ2-7, with 7 positions matching TRBD1. Looked up from germline, CDR1 is LGHNT and CDR2 is FRNRAP. The CDR3 is made up of 13 amino acids. V lost 6 bases and J lost 5; bases outside the gene matches: 7. Full variable domain (remainder filled in from reference TRBV12-5 and TRBJ2-7): DARVTQTPRHKVTEMGQEVTMRCQPILGHNTVFWYRQTMMQGLELLAYFRNRAPLDDSGMPKDRFSAEMPDATLATLKIQPSEPRDSAVYFCASGPKTGNEQYFGPGTRLTVT.

The CDR3 is CASSGAAGAPYGYTF. The DNA of the CDR3 is TGTGCCAGCAGTGGGGCGGCAGGGGCTCCCTATGGCTACACCTTC. The chain employs TRBV5-4 and TRBJ1-2; the D gene is possibly TRBD1 (6 bases). V was clipped by 5 bases and J by 4 bases, with 18 bases between them. The CDR3 has 15 residues. The V gene's germline CDR1 is SGHNT and CDR2 YYREEE (reference sequence). Based on the CDR3 plus reference TRBV5-4 and TRBJ1-2, the full variable domain is ETGVTQSPTHLIKTRGQQVTLRCSSQSGHNTVSWYQQALGQGPQFIFQYYREEENGRGNFPPRFSGLQFPNYSSELNVNALELDDSALYLCASSGAAGAPYGYTFGSGTRLTVV.

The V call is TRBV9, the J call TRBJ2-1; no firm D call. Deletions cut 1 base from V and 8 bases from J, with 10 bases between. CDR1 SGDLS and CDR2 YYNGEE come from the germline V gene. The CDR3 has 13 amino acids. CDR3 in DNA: TGTGCCAGCAGCGTATTTATCCGGGATGAGCAGTTCTTC. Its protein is CASSVFIRDEQFF.

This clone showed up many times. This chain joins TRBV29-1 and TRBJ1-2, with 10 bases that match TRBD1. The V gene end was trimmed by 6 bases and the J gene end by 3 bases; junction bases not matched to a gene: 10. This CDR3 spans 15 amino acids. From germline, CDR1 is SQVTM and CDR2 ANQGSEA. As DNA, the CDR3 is TGCAGCGTCATTGGACAGGGGGGAGATGACTATGGCTACACCTTC. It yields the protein CSVIGQGGDDYGYTF.